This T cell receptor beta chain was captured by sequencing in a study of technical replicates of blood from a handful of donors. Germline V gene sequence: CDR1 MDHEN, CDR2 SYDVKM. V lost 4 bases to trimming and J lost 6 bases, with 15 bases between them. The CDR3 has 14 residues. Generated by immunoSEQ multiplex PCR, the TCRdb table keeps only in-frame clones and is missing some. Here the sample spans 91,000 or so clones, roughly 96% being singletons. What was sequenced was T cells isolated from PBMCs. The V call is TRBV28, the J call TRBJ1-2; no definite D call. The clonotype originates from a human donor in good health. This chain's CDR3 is CASSSPTGRDGYTF. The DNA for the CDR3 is TGTGCCAGCAGTTCCCCCACTGGGAGGGATGGCTACACCTTC.